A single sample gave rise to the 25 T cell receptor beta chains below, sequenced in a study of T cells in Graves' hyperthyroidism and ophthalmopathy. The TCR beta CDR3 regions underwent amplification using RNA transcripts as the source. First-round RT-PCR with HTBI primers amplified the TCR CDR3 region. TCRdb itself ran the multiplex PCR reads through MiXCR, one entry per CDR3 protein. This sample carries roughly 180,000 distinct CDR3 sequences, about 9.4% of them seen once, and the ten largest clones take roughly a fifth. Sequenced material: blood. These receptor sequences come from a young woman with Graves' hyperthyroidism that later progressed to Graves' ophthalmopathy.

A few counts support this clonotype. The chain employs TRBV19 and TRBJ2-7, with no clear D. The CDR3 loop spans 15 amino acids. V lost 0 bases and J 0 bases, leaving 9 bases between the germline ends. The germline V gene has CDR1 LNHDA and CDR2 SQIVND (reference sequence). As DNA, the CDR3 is TGTGCCAGTAGTATAGACCCCAGGAGCTCCTACGAGCAGTACTTC. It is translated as CASSIDPRSSYEQYF.

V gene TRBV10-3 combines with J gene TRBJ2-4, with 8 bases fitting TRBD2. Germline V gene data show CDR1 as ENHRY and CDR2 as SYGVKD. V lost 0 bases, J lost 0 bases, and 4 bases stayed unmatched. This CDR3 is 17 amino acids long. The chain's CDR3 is CAISESWLAGAKNIQYF. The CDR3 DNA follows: TGTGCCATCAGTGAGTCGTGGCTAGCGGGAGCCAAAAACATTCAGTACTTC.

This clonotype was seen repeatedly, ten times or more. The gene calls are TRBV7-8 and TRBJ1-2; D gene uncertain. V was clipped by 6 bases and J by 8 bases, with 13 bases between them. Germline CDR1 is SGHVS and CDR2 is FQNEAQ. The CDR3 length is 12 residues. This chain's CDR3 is CASSQDGAGYTF. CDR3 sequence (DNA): TGTGCCAGCAGTCAAGACGGAGCGGGCTACACCTTC.

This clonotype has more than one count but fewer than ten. The CDR3 DNA reads TGTGCCAGCAGCTTAGGGGGACAGGGGTTGAATGAGCAGTTCTTC. It encodes CASSLGGQGLNEQFF. The chain links TRBV7-9 to TRBJ2-1; 10 nucleotides align to TRBD1. The trim removed 1 base at V and 7 bases at J, leaving 4 bases unmatched. CDR1 SEHNR and CDR2 FQNEAQ come from the germline V gene (reference sequence). This CDR3 has 15 residues.

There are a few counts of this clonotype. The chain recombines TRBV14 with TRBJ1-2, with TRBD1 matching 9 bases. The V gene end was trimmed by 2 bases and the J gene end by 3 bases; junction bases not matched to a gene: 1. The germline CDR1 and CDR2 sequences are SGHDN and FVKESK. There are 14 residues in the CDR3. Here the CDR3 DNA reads TGTGCCAGCAGCCAATGGACAGGGGACTATGGCTACACCTTC. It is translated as CASSQWTGDYGYTF.

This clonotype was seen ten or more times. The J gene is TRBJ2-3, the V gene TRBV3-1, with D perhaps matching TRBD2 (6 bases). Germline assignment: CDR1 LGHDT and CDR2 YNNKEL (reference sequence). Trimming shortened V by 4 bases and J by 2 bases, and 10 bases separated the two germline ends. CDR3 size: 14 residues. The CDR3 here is CASSPRGATDTQYF. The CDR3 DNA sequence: TGTGCCAGCAGCCCCCGCGGGGCCACAGATACGCAGTATTTT.

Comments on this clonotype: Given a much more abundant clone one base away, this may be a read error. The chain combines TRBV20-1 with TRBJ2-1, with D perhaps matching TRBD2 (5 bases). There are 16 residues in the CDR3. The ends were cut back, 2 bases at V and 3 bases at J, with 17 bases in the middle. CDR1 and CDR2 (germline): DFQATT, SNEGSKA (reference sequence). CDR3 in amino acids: CSARQEEELHYNEQFF. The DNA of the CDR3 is TGCAGTGCTAGACAGGAGGAGGAATTACACTACAATGAGCAGTTCTTC.

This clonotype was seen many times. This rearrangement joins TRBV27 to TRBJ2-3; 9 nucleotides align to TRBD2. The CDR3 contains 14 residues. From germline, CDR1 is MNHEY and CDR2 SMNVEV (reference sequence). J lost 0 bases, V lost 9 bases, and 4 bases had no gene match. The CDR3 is CASRRGGSTDTQYF. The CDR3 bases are TGTGCCAGTCGGCGGGGGGGGAGCACAGATACGCAGTATTTT.

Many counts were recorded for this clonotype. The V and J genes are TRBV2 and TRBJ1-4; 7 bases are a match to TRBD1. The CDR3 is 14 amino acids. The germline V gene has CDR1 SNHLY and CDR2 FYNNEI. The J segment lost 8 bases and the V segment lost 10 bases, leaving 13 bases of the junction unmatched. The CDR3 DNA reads TGTGCCACCACGGGACAGCTACTCGGCGAAAAACTGTTTTTT. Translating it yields CATTGQLLGEKLFF.

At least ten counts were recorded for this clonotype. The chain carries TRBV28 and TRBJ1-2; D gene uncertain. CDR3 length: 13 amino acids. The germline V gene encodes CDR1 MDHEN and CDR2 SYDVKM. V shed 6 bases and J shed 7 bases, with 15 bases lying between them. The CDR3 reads CASSLSRGIGYTF. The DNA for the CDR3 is TGTGCCAGCAGCCTCTCGCGGGGTATTGGCTACACCTTC.

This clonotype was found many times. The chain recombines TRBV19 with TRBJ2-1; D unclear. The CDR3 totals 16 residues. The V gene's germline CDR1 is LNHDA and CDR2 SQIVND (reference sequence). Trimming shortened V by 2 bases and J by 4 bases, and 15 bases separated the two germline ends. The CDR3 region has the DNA TGTGCCAGTAGTATATTCAGTCAGAGTGAGTACAATGAGCAGTTCTTC. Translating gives CASSIFSQSEYNEQFF.

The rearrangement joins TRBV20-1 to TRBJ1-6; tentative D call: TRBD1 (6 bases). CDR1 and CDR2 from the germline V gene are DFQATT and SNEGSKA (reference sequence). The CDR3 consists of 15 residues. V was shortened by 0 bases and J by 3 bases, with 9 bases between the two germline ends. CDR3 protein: CSARDPGHYNSPLHF. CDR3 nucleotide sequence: TGCAGTGCTAGAGATCCGGGACACTATAATTCACCCCTCCACTTT.

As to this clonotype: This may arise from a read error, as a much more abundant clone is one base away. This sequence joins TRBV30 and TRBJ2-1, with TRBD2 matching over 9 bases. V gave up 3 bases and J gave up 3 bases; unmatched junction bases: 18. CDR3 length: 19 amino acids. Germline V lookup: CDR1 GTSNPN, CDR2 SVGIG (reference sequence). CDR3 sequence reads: CAWRGTGGRAPSNYNEQFF. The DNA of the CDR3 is TGTGCCTGGAGAGGGACTGGCGGGAGGGCCCCCTCCAACTACAATGAGCAGTTCTTC.

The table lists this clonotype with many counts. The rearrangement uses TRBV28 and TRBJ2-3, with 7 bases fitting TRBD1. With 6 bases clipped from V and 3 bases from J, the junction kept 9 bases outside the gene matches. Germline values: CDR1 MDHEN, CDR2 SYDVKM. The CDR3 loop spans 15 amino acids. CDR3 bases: TGTGCCAGCAGGATTGACAGGGTGATTACAGATACGCAGTATTTT. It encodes CASRIDRVITDTQYF.

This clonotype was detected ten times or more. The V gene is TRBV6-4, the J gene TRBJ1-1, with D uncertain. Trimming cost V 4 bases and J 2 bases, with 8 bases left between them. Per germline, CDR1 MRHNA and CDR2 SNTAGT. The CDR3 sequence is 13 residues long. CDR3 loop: CASSVQLNTEAFF. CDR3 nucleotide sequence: TGTGCCAGCAGTGTGCAGCTAAACACTGAAGCTTTCTTT.

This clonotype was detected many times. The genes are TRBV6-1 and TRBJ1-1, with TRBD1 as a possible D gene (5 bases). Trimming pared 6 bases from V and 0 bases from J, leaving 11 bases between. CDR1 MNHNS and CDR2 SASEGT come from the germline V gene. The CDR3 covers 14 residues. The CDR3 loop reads CASRVRDLNTEAFF. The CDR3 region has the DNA TGTGCCAGCAGGGTCAGGGATCTGAACACTGAAGCTTTCTTT.

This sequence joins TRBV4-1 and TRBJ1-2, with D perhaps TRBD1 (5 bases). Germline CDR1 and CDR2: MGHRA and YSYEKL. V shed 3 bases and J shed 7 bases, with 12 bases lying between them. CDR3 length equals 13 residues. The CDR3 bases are TGCGCCAGCAGCCAGCAGGGAGTTGGTGGCTACACCTTC. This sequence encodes CASSQQGVGGYTF.

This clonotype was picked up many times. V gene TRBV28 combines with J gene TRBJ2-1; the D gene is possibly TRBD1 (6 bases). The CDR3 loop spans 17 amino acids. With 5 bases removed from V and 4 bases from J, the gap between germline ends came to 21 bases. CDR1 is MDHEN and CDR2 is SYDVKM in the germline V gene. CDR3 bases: TGTGCCAGCAGTGACCCCTCGGGACACAATTTTTACAATGAGCAGTTCTTC. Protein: CASSDPSGHNFYNEQFF.

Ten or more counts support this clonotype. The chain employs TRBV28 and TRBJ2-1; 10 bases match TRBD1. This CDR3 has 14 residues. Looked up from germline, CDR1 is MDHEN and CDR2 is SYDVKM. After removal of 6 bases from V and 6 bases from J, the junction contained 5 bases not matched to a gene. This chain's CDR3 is CASRTDRGINEQFF. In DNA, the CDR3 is TGTGCCAGCAGGACGGACAGGGGGATCAATGAGCAGTTCTTC.

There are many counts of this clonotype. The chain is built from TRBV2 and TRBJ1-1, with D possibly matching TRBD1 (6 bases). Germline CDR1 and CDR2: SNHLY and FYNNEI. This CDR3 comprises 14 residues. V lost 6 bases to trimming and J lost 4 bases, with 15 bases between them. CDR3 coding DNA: TGTGCCAGCAGGAGGGTGGGAGGGGGCACTGAAGCTTTCTTT. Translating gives CASRRVGGGTEAFF.

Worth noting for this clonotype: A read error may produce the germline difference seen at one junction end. CDR3 amino acids: CASSAPGTGGHNAQYF. The DNA of the CDR3 is TGTGCCAGCAGTGCCCCCGGGACAGGGGGCCACAATGCGCAGTACTTC. The J gene is TRBJ2-1, the V gene TRBV24-1, with 12 positions matching TRBD1. Gene TRBJ2-7 matches the end of the DNA better, so the J call may be wrong. Per germline, CDR1 KGHDR and CDR2 SFDVKD. The CDR3 covers 16 residues.

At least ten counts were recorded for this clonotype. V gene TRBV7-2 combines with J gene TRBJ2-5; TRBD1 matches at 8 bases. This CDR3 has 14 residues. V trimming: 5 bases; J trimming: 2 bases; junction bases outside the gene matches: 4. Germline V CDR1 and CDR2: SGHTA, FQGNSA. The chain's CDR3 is CASSQGQEQETQYF. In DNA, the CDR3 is TGTGCCAGCAGCCAGGGACAGGAACAAGAGACCCAGTACTTC.

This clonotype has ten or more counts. CDR3 residues: CASTPRTGSSYNSPLHF. CDR3 DNA: TGTGCCAGCACCCCTAGAACAGGGAGCTCCTATAATTCACCCCTCCACTTT. The rearrangement uses TRBV28 and TRBJ1-6, with D possibly being TRBD1 (6 bases). Trimming shortened V by 7 bases and J by 0 bases, and 16 bases separated the two germline ends. Germline assignment: CDR1 MDHEN and CDR2 SYDVKM. The CDR3 is 17 amino acids.

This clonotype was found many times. The DNA for the CDR3 is TGTGCCAGCAGCATTCGGCCCCGGATGGGGGATGAAAAACTGTTTTTT. It encodes CASSIRPRMGDEKLFF. The chain couples TRBV3-1 to TRBJ1-4, with D possibly matching TRBD1 (5 bases). V lost 5 bases and J lost 6, with 19 bases in between. CDR3 length: 16 amino acids. Germline V gene lookup returns CDR1 LGHDT and CDR2 YNNKEL (reference sequence).

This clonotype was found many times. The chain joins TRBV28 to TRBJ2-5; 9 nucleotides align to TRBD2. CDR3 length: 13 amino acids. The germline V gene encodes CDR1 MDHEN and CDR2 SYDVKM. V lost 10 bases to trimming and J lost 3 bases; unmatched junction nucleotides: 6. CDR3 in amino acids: CATSGGGEETQYF. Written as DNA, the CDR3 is TGTGCCACCAGCGGCGGGGGGGAAGAGACCCAGTACTTC.